This T cell receptor beta chain was captured by sequencing in a study of radiation and T cells in renal cell carcinoma. Turning to the study itself: Nephrectomy followed 15 Gy stereotactic body radiation by 4 weeks. Findings and limits, study-wide: Pretreatment tumor biopsies were lacking, so baseline clonotypes are unknown. From baseline, blood top tumor clonotypes peaked at 2 weeks post-radiation.

This CDR3 has 14 amino acids. V was pared by 5 bases and J by 5 bases, with 12 bases between. CDR1 is MGHDK and CDR2 is SYGVNS in the germline V gene. Here immunoSEQ multiplex PCR was the method, and the copy in TCRdb shows in-frame clones only, minus some. The repertoire has about 59,000 clones, more than 60% of them found once; the top ten carry less than 7.5%. Worth noting for this clone: What it binds is not known.

Time point in this sample: baseline pretreatment blood. Treatment meaning: 15 Gy SBRT to primary tumor, nephrectomy 4 weeks later. Radiation-treated patients gave blood at baseline, week 2 and week 4. The V call is TRBV25-1, the J call TRBJ2-2; the D gene is possibly TRBD2 (6 bases). The sequencing here drew on blood, taken from a patient whose treatment included radiotherapy and nephrectomy. The clonotype originates from a man between 60 and 70 years old with renal cell carcinoma. In nucleotides, the CDR3 is TGTGCCAGCAGTATCCGCGGGGTAACCGGGGAGCTGTTTTTT. As protein: CASSIRGVTGELFF.